The 30 T cell receptor beta chains below come from one sample, sequenced in a study of Graves' ophthalmopathy and Graves' hyperthyroidism. Amplified material comprised TCR beta CDR3 regions derived from RNA transcripts. HTBI-primed RT-PCR formed the first round, and a multiplex PCR formed the second. TCRdb ran MiXCR on the multiplex PCR reads and lists one entry per CDR3 protein. The data hold 600,000 to 700,000 distinct CDR3 sequences, with just over 40% observed a single time. The sequenced sample was peripheral blood. Receptors were obtained from an adult man with Graves' ophthalmopathy.

There are many counts of this clonotype. This chain connects TRBV15 to TRBJ1-4; 9 bases fit TRBD1. The ends lost 0 bases at V and 6 bases at J; junction bases unmatched: 2. The CDR3 runs to 15 residues. The germline V gene encodes CDR1 LNHNV and CDR2 YYDKDF (reference sequence). CDR3: CATSRETGGYEKLFF. The CDR3 nucleotides are TGTGCCACCAGCAGAGAGACAGGGGGATATGAAAAACTGTTTTTT.

The table lists this clonotype with a few counts. Relative to the germline gene, one junction end is altered; a read error may explain this. The gene calls are TRBV10-3 and TRBJ1-5; 8 nucleotides match TRBD1. The CDR3 length is 19 residues. Germline V lookup: CDR1 ENHRY, CDR2 SYGVKD. In DNA, the CDR3 is TGTGCCAGCAGTGTTCAGGGGGCGCGTACCTTCGTTGGCAATCAGCCCCAGCATTTT. It yields the protein CASSVQGARTFVGNQPQHF.

The chain uses TRBV29-1 and TRBJ1-2; tentative D call: TRBD1 (6 bases). Germline V lookup: CDR1 SQVTM, CDR2 ANQGSEA. The CDR3 is made up of 12 amino acids. V was cut by 8 bases and J by 4 bases, with 14 bases left in between. CDR3 protein: CSFYREAYGYTF. The CDR3 DNA sequence: TGCAGCTTTTACAGGGAAGCCTATGGCTACACCTTC.

This chain links TRBV9 with TRBJ2-2, with D possibly being TRBD1 (6 bases). This CDR3 comprises 16 residues. The V gene lost 4 bases and the J gene lost 7 bases, with 20 bases spanning the gap. CDR1 SGDLS and CDR2 YYNGEE come from the germline V gene. The CDR3 region is CASSSSSGTLGGELFF. CDR3 DNA sequence: TGTGCCAGCAGCTCATCCTCCGGGACACTCGGCGGGGAGCTGTTTTTT.

This rearrangement joins TRBV12-5 to TRBJ2-5; no reliable D call. The CDR3 contains 14 residues. Germline CDR1 and CDR2: LGHNT and FRNRAP. The V end was cut by 0 bases, the J end by 4 bases, with 9 bases between. CDR3 DNA: TGTGCTAGTGGTTTGGTACTCGGGCCAGAGACCCAGTACTTC. Translated: CASGLVLGPETQYF.

This clonotype was observed a few times. This chain links TRBV19 with TRBJ1-2; no clear D gene. Germline loops: CDR1 LNHDA, CDR2 SQIVND (reference sequence). The V and J ends lost 11 bases and 4 bases respectively, with 11 bases between them. The CDR3 covers 11 residues. The CDR3 sequence is CAWSEGYGYTF. The CDR3 DNA sequence: TGTGCCTGGAGCGAGGGCTATGGCTACACCTTC. Filled out from reference TRBV19 and TRBJ1-2, the complete variable domain reads DGGITQSPKYLFRKEGQNVTLSCEQNLNHDAMYWYRQDPGQGLRLIYYSQIVNDFQKGDIAEGYSVSREKKESFPLTVTSAQKNPTAFYLCAWSEGYGYTFGSGTRLTVV.

The J gene is TRBJ2-7, the V gene TRBV13; 9 positions agree with TRBD1. Trimming at V came to 5 bases and at J to 2 bases, leaving 10 bases not matched to a gene. This CDR3 spans 16 amino acids. Germline assignment: CDR1 PRHDT and CDR2 FYEKMQ (reference sequence). This CDR3 is CASSQRPGTGTYEQYF. CDR3 in DNA: TGTGCCAGCAGCCAACGGCCCGGGACAGGGACCTACGAGCAGTACTTC. The whole variable domain, filled in from reference TRBV13 and TRBJ2-7, reads AAGVIQSPRHLIKEKRETATLKCYPIPRHDTVYWYQQGPGQDPQFLISFYEKMQSDKGSIPDRFSAQQFSDYHSELNMSSLELGDSALYFCASSQRPGTGTYEQYFGPGTRLTVT.

This clonotype was recorded only once. The rearrangement joins TRBV25-1 to TRBJ1-1; a weak D match, TRBD1 (5 bases). The germline V and J ends were trimmed by 6 bases and 12 bases, with 17 bases remaining between them. The CDR3 loop spans 12 amino acids. Germline CDR1 reads MGHDK; CDR2 reads SYGVNS. CDR3 nucleotide sequence: TGTGCCAGCAGCTTGGGCGCAGGGAGGACTTTCTTT. It yields the protein CASSLGAGRTFF.

This clonotype showed up just a few times. The chain has TRBV7-9 and TRBJ2-5; 7 bases are shared with TRBD1. CDR1 and CDR2 (germline): SEHNR, FQNEAQ (reference sequence). The CDR3 extends over 15 amino acids. V shed 5 bases and J 0 bases; nucleotides not matched to a gene: 6. The CDR3 protein is CASSPRGLHQETQYF. In nucleotides, the CDR3 is TGTGCCAGCAGCCCCAGGGGGTTGCACCAAGAGACCCAGTACTTC. Combining the CDR3 with reference TRBV7-9 and TRBJ2-5 gives the whole variable domain DTGVSQNPRHKITKRGQNVTFRCDPISEHNRLYWYRQTLGQGPEFLTYFQNEAQLEKSRLLSDRFSAERPKGSFSTLEIQRTEQGDSAMYLCASSPRGLHQETQYFGPGTRLLVL.

The V call is TRBV12-5, the J call TRBJ2-6; perhaps TRBD1 as D (5 bases). Germline V CDR1 and CDR2: LGHNT, FRNRAP. The CDR3 loop spans 20 amino acids. V gave up 0 bases and J gave up 1 base, with 19 bases separating them. CDR3 in DNA: TGTGCTAGTGGTTTGGTACTGGGAAGGGGCTCGATTTCTGGGGCCAACGTCCTGACTTTC. It is translated as CASGLVLGRGSISGANVLTF.

The chain's CDR3 is CSASLGRGRGRTEAFF. CDR3 nucleotide sequence: TGCAGTGCTAGTTTGGGCAGGGGGCGCGGTCGGACTGAAGCTTTCTTT. This chain links TRBV20-1 with TRBJ1-1, with 8 bases matching TRBD1. The CDR3 length is 16 residues. Germline values: CDR1 DFQATT, CDR2 SNEGSKA (reference sequence). Trimming at V came to 3 bases and at J to 5 bases, leaving 14 bases not matched to a gene.

This chain uses TRBV6-5 with TRBJ2-2; 7 positions agree with TRBD1. This CDR3 has 14 amino acids. The trim removed 4 bases at V and 7 bases at J, leaving 6 bases unmatched. Germline V gene data show CDR1 as MNHEY and CDR2 as SVGAGI. The CDR3 loop reads CASSFTGAGGELFF. CDR3 DNA: TGTGCCAGCAGTTTCACAGGGGCCGGCGGGGAGCTGTTTTTT.

The rearrangement links TRBV2 to TRBJ1-2; TRBD1 is a possible D gene (5 bases). Germline lookup yields CDR1 SNHLY and CDR2 FYNNEI. This CDR3 has 13 residues. Trimming removed 8 bases from V and 12 bases from J, with 22 bases in between. The CDR3 is CASRDGAGYGDTF. The CDR3 coding sequence is TGTGCCAGCCGAGATGGGGCTGGGTATGGTGACACCTTC.

This chain uses TRBV10-3 with TRBJ2-7; 14 nucleotides line up with TRBD2. The CDR3 is made up of 15 amino acids. V lost 8 bases, J lost 2 bases, and 5 bases stayed unmatched. CDR1 is ENHRY, CDR2 SYGVKD, per germline. This CDR3 is CAIGTSGSKTYEQYF. In nucleotides, the CDR3 is TGTGCCATCGGGACTAGCGGGAGTAAAACCTACGAGCAGTACTTC.

The rearrangement joins TRBV20-1 to TRBJ1-1; no firm D call. The CDR3 runs to 12 residues. Germline CDR1 reads DFQATT; CDR2 reads SNEGSKA (reference sequence). V was shortened by 6 bases and J by 4 bases, with 12 bases between the two germline ends. CDR3 loop: CSATPGPTEAFF. CDR3 DNA: TGCAGTGCAACCCCCGGGCCCACTGAAGCTTTCTTT.

Many counts were recorded for this clonotype. This rearrangement joins TRBV5-1 to TRBJ1-5; D may be TRBD1 (6 bases). V gave up 1 base and J gave up 1 base, with 12 bases separating them. The CDR3 consists of 16 residues. Germline V gene lookup returns CDR1 SGHRS and CDR2 YFSETQ. CDR3 DNA: TGCGCCAGCAGCTTGTTAGGGGGGTCCAGCAATCAGCCCCAGCATTTT. This translates into CASSLLGGSSNQPQHF.

This clonotype was observed many times. This rearrangement joins TRBV7-3 to TRBJ2-1; 11 bases fit TRBD2. This CDR3 is 15 amino acids long. Germline V lookup: CDR1 SGHTA, CDR2 FQGTGA. V was pared by 5 bases and J by 5 bases, with 5 bases of the junction left unmatched. CDR3 sequence: CASSHTLAGDNEQFF. DNA of the CDR3: TGTGCCAGCAGCCACACACTAGCGGGGGACAATGAGCAGTTCTTC.

This clonotype was picked up many times. The rearrangement uses TRBV2 and TRBJ2-7; 9 bases are shared with TRBD2. The germline gives CDR1 SNHLY, CDR2 FYNNEI. The CDR3 covers 16 residues. Trimming removed 1 base from V and 5 bases from J; junction bases left unmatched: 9. The CDR3 coding sequence is TGTGCCAGCAGTGAAGAGGGGGTAGCGGGAGCCAACGAGCAGTACTTC. It translates to CASSEEGVAGANEQYF.

With respect to this clonotype: A much bigger clone sits one base away, suggesting this may be a read error. The chain uses TRBV20-1 and TRBJ1-6; possibly TRBD1 for D (5 bases). Germline assignment: CDR1 DFQATT and CDR2 SNEGSKA (reference sequence). The CDR3 loop spans 13 amino acids. Trimming took off 3 bases at V and 8 bases at J, with 11 bases between the two ends. The CDR3 sequence: CSARGGSDSPLHF. CDR3 in DNA: TGCAGTGCTAGGGGGGGAAGTGATTCACCCCTCCACTTT.

The chain uses TRBV4-1 and TRBJ2-7; maybe TRBD2 (6 bases). V gave up 2 bases and J gave up 6 bases, with 20 bases separating them. The CDR3 totals 16 residues. From germline, CDR1 is MGHRA and CDR2 YSYEKL. The CDR3 coding sequence is TGCGCCAGCAGCCAACCTTCACGGGGGTCAAGTCCCGAGCAGTACTTC. The encoded protein is CASSQPSRGSSPEQYF.

The chain links TRBV7-3 to TRBJ1-5, with D unclear. Trimming left V 0 bases short and J 0 bases short, with 12 bases between. The length of the CDR3 is 17 residues. Looked up from germline, CDR1 is SGHTA and CDR2 is FQGTGA. As DNA, the CDR3 is TGTGCCAGCAGCTTAACCGGGAGGACCGATAGCAATCAGCCCCAGCATTTT. Translation: CASSLTGRTDSNQPQHF.

The sample holds a few counts of this clonotype. This rearrangement joins TRBV9 to TRBJ2-5; TRBD2 aligns across 10 bases. Germline V lookup: CDR1 SGDLS, CDR2 YYNGEE. Losses at the gene ends were 0 bases for V and 2 bases for J; bases not matched to a gene: 4. The CDR3 loop spans 16 amino acids. The CDR3 sequence: CASSVVSGGPQETQYF. CDR3 nucleotide sequence: TGTGCCAGCAGCGTAGTTAGCGGGGGGCCTCAAGAGACCCAGTACTTC.

This clonotype has more than one count but fewer than ten. V usage is TRBV19 and J usage is TRBJ2-7; 8 bases match TRBD1. The V gene end was trimmed by 5 bases and the J gene end by 3 bases; junction bases not matched to a gene: 9. Germline V gene sequence: CDR1 LNHDA, CDR2 SQIVND (reference sequence). The CDR3 totals 15 residues. The DNA of the CDR3 is TGTGCCAGTAGTGGGTGGACAGGGACGAACTACGAGCAGTACTTC. It specifies CASSGWTGTNYEQYF.

CDR3 residues: CASSEQGVTEAFF. CDR3 nucleotides: TGTGCCAGCAGTGAACAGGGGGTCACTGAAGCTTTCTTT. The rearrangement links TRBV6-1 to TRBJ1-1, with 7 bases that match TRBD1. The germline gives CDR1 MNHNS, CDR2 SASEGT. The CDR3 loop spans 13 amino acids. V lost 2 bases to trimming and J lost 4 bases; unmatched junction nucleotides: 1.

The chain couples TRBV2 to TRBJ2-3, with 7 bases lining up with TRBD2. CDR1 SNHLY and CDR2 FYNNEI come from the germline V gene. V lost 6 bases and J lost 10; bases outside the gene matches: 4. This CDR3 contains 11 residues. The chain's CDR3 is CASRPRGAQYF. The CDR3 DNA follows: TGTGCCAGCAGACCCCGGGGGGCGCAGTATTTT.

The gene calls are TRBV11-2 and TRBJ2-5; 8 bases are shared with TRBD1. The V segment lost 4 bases and the J segment 5 bases; nucleotides outside the gene matches: 9. Germline CDR1 is SGHAT and CDR2 is FQNNGV. The CDR3 has 15 amino acids. The DNA for the CDR3 is TGTGCCAGCAGCTATTATCAGGGGGCGGGGGAGACCCAGTACTTC. Its translation is CASSYYQGAGETQYF.

This clonotype has a handful of counts. The genes are TRBV7-9 and TRBJ2-2; 10 bases are a match to TRBD1. The germline gives CDR1 SEHNR, CDR2 FQNEAQ (reference sequence). The CDR3 sequence is 15 residues long. Trimming cost V 5 bases and J 7 bases; bases outside gene matches: 7. The CDR3 spells CASSKTGGWGGELFF. In DNA form, the CDR3 reads TGTGCCAGCAGCAAGACAGGGGGCTGGGGCGGGGAGCTGTTTTTT.

V and J are TRBV24-1 and TRBJ2-1, with TRBD2 matching 9 bases. The CDR3 is 16 amino acids. J gave up 2 bases and V 9 bases, and 10 bases lay outside the gene matches. The V gene's germline CDR1 is KGHDR and CDR2 SFDVKD. CDR3 coding DNA: TGTGCCACCGGGGGGAGTAGCGGGAGCCCCTACAATGAGCAGTTCTTC. Translation: CATGGSSGSPYNEQFF.

As concerns this clonotype: Given the absence of the conserved phenylalanine or tryptophan at the CDR3 end, a read error is likely. This chain links TRBV5-1 with TRBJ1-2, with D perhaps matching TRBD1 (5 bases). V gave up 2 bases and J gave up 2 bases, with 10 bases separating them. The V gene's germline CDR1 is SGHRS and CDR2 YFSETQ. This CDR3 is 14 amino acids long. CDR3: CASSLDGTNYGYTS. The CDR3 DNA sequence: TGCGCCAGCAGCTTAGACGGGACCAACTATGGCTACACCTCC.

A single count supports this clonotype. The V and J genes are TRBV24-1 and TRBJ2-7; D could derive from TRBD1 or TRBD2 (5 bases each). The CDR3 totals 11 residues. Trimming cost V 2 bases and J 7 bases, with 5 bases left between them. CDR1 and CDR2 (germline): KGHDR, SFDVKD. CDR3 loop: CATSDWGEQYF. CDR3 bases: TGTGCCACCAGTGATTGGGGGGAGCAGTACTTC.